This T cell receptor (beta chain) came from a study of T cells after yellow fever vaccination. This clonotype turned up a few times. MiXCR, run by TCRdb on the 5' RACE reads, gives a single entry per CDR3 protein. The table includes 300,000 to 450,000 distinct CDR3 sequences, roughly 8.6% detected once. V lost 2 bases and J lost 1, with 8 bases in between. The CDR3 covers 14 residues. CDR1 is KGHSH, CDR2 LQKENI, per germline. This TCR derives from a man younger than 30 who received the YFV17D yellow fever vaccine. This sequence joins TRBV18 and TRBJ1-1; D call uncertain. The sequences come from PBMCs, collected more than 35 days after the first yellow fever vaccination. The CDR3: CASSPIPENTEAFF. Written as DNA, the CDR3 is TGTGCCAGCTCACCAATCCCAGAGAACACTGAAGCTTTCTTT.